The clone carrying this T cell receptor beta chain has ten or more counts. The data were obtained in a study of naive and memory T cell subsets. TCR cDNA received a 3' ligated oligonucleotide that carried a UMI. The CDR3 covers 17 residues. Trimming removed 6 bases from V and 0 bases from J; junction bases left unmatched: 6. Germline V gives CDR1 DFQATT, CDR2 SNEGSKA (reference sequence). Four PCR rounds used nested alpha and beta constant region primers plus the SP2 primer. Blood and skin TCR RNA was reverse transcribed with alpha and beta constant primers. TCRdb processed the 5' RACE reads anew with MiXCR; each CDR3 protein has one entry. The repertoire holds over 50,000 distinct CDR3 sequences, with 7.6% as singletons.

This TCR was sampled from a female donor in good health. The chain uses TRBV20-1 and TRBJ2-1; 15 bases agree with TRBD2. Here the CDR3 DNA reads TGCAGTGCGATCGGGACTAGCGGGGGGATCTCCTACAATGAGCAGTTCTTC. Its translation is CSAIGTSGGISYNEQFF.